The 14 T cell receptor beta chains reported below all come from one sample, sequenced in a study of long-term antiretroviral therapy in people with HIV. The authors ran the immunoSEQ assay, v3.0, at survey level. The table came from immunoSEQ multiplex PCR; TCRdb's copy has only in-frame clones and leaves some out. Of approximately 34,000 clones in the sample, around four fifths were seen once. The sample was unsorted PBMCs, taken 1 year after starting antiretroviral therapy. All receptors come from a man aged 18-30 years with HIV.

The chain uses TRBV10-1 and TRBJ2-1, with a weak D call TRBD1 (6 bases). Germline V gives CDR1 WNHNN, CDR2 SYGVQD (reference sequence). Trimming cost V 3 bases and J 8 bases, with 11 bases left between them. CDR3 length: 13 residues. CDR3 loop: CASSDSPGDEQFF. CDR3 coding DNA: TGCGCCAGCAGTGACTCACCAGGGGATGAGCAGTTCTTC.

The gene calls are TRBV27 and TRBJ1-2; D unclear. Germline V gives CDR1 MNHEY, CDR2 SMNVEV (reference sequence). The CDR3 runs to 15 residues. Trimming removed 1 base at V and 6 bases at J, with 15 bases between. CDR3: CASSLYPSSFDGYTF. The CDR3 nucleotides read TGTGCCAGCAGTTTATATCCCAGTTCTTTCGATGGCTACACCTTC.

This chain connects TRBV28 to TRBJ2-7, with D maybe TRBD1 (5 bases). With 2 bases removed from V and 2 bases from J, the gap between germline ends came to 7 bases. Germline V gene data show CDR1 as MDHEN and CDR2 as SYDVKM. The CDR3 sequence is 13 residues long. CDR3 region: CASSLAGTYEQYF. CDR3 nucleotides: TGTGCCAGCAGTTTAGCAGGGACCTACGAGCAGTACTTC.

This rearrangement joins TRBV7-2 to TRBJ2-7; D is undetermined. Looked up from germline, CDR1 is SGHTA and CDR2 is FQGNSA. The CDR3 length is 12 residues. V gave up 5 bases and J gave up 2 bases, with 7 bases separating them. As DNA, the CDR3 is TGTGCCAGCAGCGAACCCCCCTACGAGCAGTACTTC. Protein: CASSEPPYEQYF.

The V gene is TRBV28, the J gene TRBJ2-1; TRBD2 aligns across 7 bases. V trimming: 6 bases; J trimming: 5 bases; junction bases outside the gene matches: 10. The CDR3 is made up of 15 amino acids. CDR1 is MDHEN, CDR2 SYDVKM, per germline. The CDR3 loop is CASRGGSPSNNEQFF. CDR3 in DNA: TGTGCCAGCAGGGGAGGGAGTCCATCAAACAATGAGCAGTTCTTC.

The chain employs TRBV11-1 and TRBJ1-4; D gene uncertain. This CDR3 contains 12 residues. V was clipped by 2 bases and J by 5 bases, with 3 bases between them. Germline CDR1 SGHAT, CDR2 FQDESV (reference sequence). CDR3 sequence: CASSLTNEKLFF. The CDR3 DNA is TGTGCCAGCAGCTTAACGAATGAAAAACTGTTTTTT.

V is TRBV18 and J is TRBJ2-3, with TRBD1 identical over 7 bases. V shed 10 bases and J 2 bases; nucleotides not matched to a gene: 9. The CDR3 loop spans 14 amino acids. CDR1 and CDR2 from the germline V gene are KGHSH and LQKENI. DNA for the CDR3: TGTGCCAACCGCCGGGACAGCAACACAGATACGCAGTATTTT. Translated, it gives CANRRDSNTDTQYF.

The V and J genes are TRBV10-3 and TRBJ1-1; D is possibly TRBD1 (6 bases). Trimming cost V 0 bases and J 6 bases, with 20 bases left between them. The CDR3 sequence is 17 residues long. Per the germline V gene, CDR1 is ENHRY and CDR2 is SYGVKD. In DNA form, the CDR3 reads TGTGCCATCAGTGAGTCGGTAGGGGCCAGGGGCGGCTCTGAAGCTTTCTTT. Its protein is CAISESVGARGGSEAFF.

The chain joins TRBV5-1 to TRBJ2-1; 7 nucleotides line up with TRBD2. Trimming removed 3 bases from V and 1 base from J; junction bases left unmatched: 13. This CDR3 comprises 18 residues. Germline values: CDR1 SGHRS, CDR2 YFSETQ. In DNA form, the CDR3 reads TGCGCCAGCAGCTCTCTTGGAGGGAGGGCCGGTTCCTACAATGAGCAGTTCTTC. Amino acid sequence: CASSSLGGRAGSYNEQFF.

This clone is a singleton in its sample. The V call is TRBV27, the J call TRBJ1-1; D is unclear. This CDR3 is built from 15 residues. The germline CDR1 and CDR2 sequences are MNHEY and SMNVEV (reference sequence). Deletions cut 3 bases from V and 7 bases from J, with 18 bases between. CDR3 in amino acids: CASSFLPQALNEAFF. The CDR3 region has the DNA TGTGCCAGCAGTTTCCTACCCCAGGCACTGAATGAAGCTTTCTTT.

This clone was picked up a small number of times. This chain uses TRBV9 with TRBJ1-6, with 8 bases that match TRBD1. V lost 3 bases and J lost 10; bases outside the gene matches: 9. This CDR3 is built from 15 residues. Germline V lookup: CDR1 SGDLS, CDR2 YYNGEE. The CDR3 sequence: CASSDAGGAGSPLHF. CDR3 DNA sequence: TGTGCCAGCAGCGACGCAGGGGGCGCGGGGTCACCCCTCCACTTT.

In this sample, this clone turned up a few times. The gene calls are TRBV28 and TRBJ1-1; D is perhaps TRBD1 (5 bases). V was cut by 5 bases and J by 5 bases, with 18 bases left in between. This CDR3 contains 15 residues. Germline V gene lookup returns CDR1 MDHEN and CDR2 SYDVKM. CDR3 DNA sequence: TGTGCCAGCAGTCCCGGAGTCGGCGGGACGACTGAAGCTTTCTTT. Protein: CASSPGVGGTTEAFF.

V usage is TRBV27 and J usage is TRBJ2-6, with 7 bases identical to TRBD1. The CDR3 covers 18 residues. CDR1 and CDR2 (germline): MNHEY, SMNVEV (reference sequence). V was clipped by 2 bases and J by 0 bases; unmatched bases: 7. CDR3 sequence reads: CASSLRGLALSGANVLTF. The CDR3 coding sequence is TGTGCCAGCAGTTTAAGGGGGCTCGCTCTCTCTGGGGCCAACGTCCTGACTTTC. Filled out from reference TRBV27 and TRBJ2-6, the complete variable domain reads EAQVTQNPRYLITVTGKKLTVTCSQNMNHEYMSWYRQDPGLGLRQIYYSMNVEVTDKGDVPEGYKVSRKEKRNFPLILESPSPNQTSLYFCASSLRGLALSGANVLTFGAGSRLTVL.

The table lists this clone with a few counts. J is TRBJ2-7 and V is TRBV27; possible D gene TRBD1, 6 bases. Trimming cost V 6 bases and J 7 bases, with 13 bases left between them. The CDR3 loop spans 12 amino acids. CDR1 MNHEY and CDR2 SMNVEV come from the germline V gene (reference sequence). The CDR3 protein is CASSPTGWEQYF. In DNA form, the CDR3 reads TGTGCCAGCAGCCCCACAGGGTGGGAGCAGTACTTC.